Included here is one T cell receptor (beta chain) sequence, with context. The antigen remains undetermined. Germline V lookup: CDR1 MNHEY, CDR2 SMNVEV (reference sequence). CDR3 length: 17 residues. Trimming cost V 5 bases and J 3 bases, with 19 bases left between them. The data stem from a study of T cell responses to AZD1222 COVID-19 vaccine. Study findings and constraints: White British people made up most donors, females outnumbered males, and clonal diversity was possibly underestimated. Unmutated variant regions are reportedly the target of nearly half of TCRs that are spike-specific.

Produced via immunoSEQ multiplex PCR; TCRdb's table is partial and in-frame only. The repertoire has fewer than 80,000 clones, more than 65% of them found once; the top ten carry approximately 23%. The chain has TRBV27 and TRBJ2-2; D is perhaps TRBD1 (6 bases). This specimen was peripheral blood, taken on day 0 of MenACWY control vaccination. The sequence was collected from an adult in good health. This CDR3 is CASSPLITGYDTGELFF. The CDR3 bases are TGTGCCAGCAGTCCACTCATTACAGGGTACGACACCGGGGAGCTGTTTTTT.